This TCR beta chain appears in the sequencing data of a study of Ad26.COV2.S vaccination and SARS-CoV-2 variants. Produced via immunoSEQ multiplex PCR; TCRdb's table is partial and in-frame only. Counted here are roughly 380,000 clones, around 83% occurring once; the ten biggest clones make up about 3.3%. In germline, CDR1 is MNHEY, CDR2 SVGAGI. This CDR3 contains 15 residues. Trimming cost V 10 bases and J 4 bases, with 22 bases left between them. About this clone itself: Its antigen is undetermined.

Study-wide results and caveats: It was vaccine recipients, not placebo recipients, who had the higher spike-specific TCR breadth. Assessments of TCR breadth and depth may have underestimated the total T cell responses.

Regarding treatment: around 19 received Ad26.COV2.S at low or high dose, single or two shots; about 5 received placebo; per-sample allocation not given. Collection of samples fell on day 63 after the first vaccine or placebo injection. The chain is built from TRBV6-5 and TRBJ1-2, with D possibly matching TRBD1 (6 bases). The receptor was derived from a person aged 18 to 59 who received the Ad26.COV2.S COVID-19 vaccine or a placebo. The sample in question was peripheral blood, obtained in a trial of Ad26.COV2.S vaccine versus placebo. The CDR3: CATKLEGGRTYGYTF. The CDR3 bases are TGTGCCACTAAGTTAGAGGGGGGACGGACCTATGGCTACACCTTC.